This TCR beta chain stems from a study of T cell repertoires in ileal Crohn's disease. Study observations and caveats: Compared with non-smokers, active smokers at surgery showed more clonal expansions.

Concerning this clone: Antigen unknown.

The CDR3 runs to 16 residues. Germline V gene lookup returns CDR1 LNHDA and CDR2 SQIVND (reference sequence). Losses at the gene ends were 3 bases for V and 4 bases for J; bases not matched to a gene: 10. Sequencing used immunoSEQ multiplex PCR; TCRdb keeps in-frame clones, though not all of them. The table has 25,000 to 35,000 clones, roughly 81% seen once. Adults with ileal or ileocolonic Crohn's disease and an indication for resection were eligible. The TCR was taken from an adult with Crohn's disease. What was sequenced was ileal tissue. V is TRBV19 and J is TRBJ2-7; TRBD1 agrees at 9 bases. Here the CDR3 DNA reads TGTGCCAGTAGTATTCGTAGTACAGGGGGCGCGTACGAGCAGTACTTC. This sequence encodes CASSIRSTGGAYEQYF.